The next 5 T cell receptor beta chains were all read from a single sample in a study of blood T cells in healthy people across ages. Alongside a J-beta primer mix, a sample-barcoded 5' primer served in a second PCR lasting roughly 7 to 12 cycles. In TCRdb, the 5' RACE reads were re-called with MiXCR into one record per CDR3 protein. The sample lists some 1,800,000 distinct CDR3 sequences; about two fifths were seen once. The sequenced sample consisted of blood. All receptors come from a human donor in good health.

The gene calls are TRBV4-1 and TRBJ2-7; TRBD1 or TRBD2 may be the D gene (6 bases each). V gave up 4 bases and J gave up 3 bases, with 25 bases separating them. CDR1 and CDR2 from the germline V gene are MGHRA and YSYEKL. The CDR3 has 18 amino acids. The CDR3 sequence is CASSPIRGGPTTYYEQYF. The CDR3 region has the DNA TGCGCCAGCAGCCCCATACGAGGGGGGCCTACTACATACTACGAGCAGTACTTC.

The sample holds a few counts of this clonotype. The chain is built from TRBV12-3 or TRBV12-4 and TRBJ2-1; D gene ambiguous. The CDR3 spans 15 residues. Deletions cut 3 bases from V and 2 bases from J, with 11 bases between. CDR3 loop: CASSFGRHPYNEQFF. As DNA, the CDR3 is TGTGCCAGCAGTTTCGGCAGACATCCCTACAATGAGCAGTTCTTC.

This sequence joins TRBV5-5 and TRBJ2-1; D remains ambiguous. CDR1 and CDR2 (germline): SGHKS, YYEKEE (reference sequence). V shed 1 base and J shed 8 bases, with 16 bases lying between them. The CDR3 contains 15 residues. CDR3 DNA: TGTGCCAGCAGCTTGACTCCTTATGGGGTGGATGAGCAGTTCTTC. This encodes CASSLTPYGVDEQFF.

The rearrangement joins TRBV10-3 to TRBJ2-3; D gene uncertain. This CDR3 comprises 13 residues. The V and J ends lost 10 bases and 2 bases respectively, with 13 bases between them. Germline CDR1 reads ENHRY; CDR2 reads SYGVKD. The CDR3 protein is CATRWTDTDTQYF. The CDR3, as DNA: TGTGCCACGCGGTGGACCGACACAGATACGCAGTATTTT.

This chain links TRBV20-1 with TRBJ2-1, with D possibly being TRBD1 or TRBD2 (6 bases each). The germline V and J ends were trimmed by 2 bases and 7 bases, with 15 bases remaining between them. From germline, CDR1 is DFQATT and CDR2 SNEGSKA (reference sequence). The CDR3 consists of 14 residues. This CDR3 is CSARSRGPRNEQFF. The CDR3 DNA follows: TGCAGTGCTAGAAGCCGGGGGCCTCGGAATGAGCAGTTCTTC.